A single sample gave rise to the 5 T cell receptor beta chains below, sequenced in a study of cytotoxic CD8 clonotypes in ibrutinib-treated CLL. The assay was immunoSEQ multiplex PCR, and TCRdb's table has in-frame clones only and misses some. This repertoire shows under 300,000 clones, around three quarters found once; its top ten account for 15%. The sequencing here drew on PBMCs, taken after 24 months of ibrutinib treatment. Receptors were obtained from a human donor with chronic lymphocytic leukemia.

This clone was detected once. The V gene is TRBV6-5, the J gene TRBJ2-2, with a weak D call TRBD2 (5 bases). Germline V gives CDR1 MNHEY, CDR2 SVGAGI. CDR3 length: 15 amino acids. V lost 4 bases and J lost 4, with 13 bases in between. CDR3 loop: CASSSTGKLTGELFF. The CDR3 DNA sequence: TGTGCCAGCAGTTCCACCGGGAAACTCACCGGGGAGCTGTTTTTT.

This chain links TRBV5-4 with TRBJ2-7; 7 bases map to TRBD1. The ends lost 3 bases at V and 3 bases at J; junction bases unmatched: 3. Germline V gives CDR1 SGHNT, CDR2 YYREEE (reference sequence). This CDR3 region has 13 residues. The DNA of the CDR3 is TGTGCCAGCAGCTACAGGGACAGCTACGAGCAGTACTTC. It encodes CASSYRDSYEQYF.

The CDR3 protein is CASSLGQMGEQYF. CDR3 DNA sequence: TGTGCCAGCAGTTTAGGGCAGATGGGCGAGCAGTACTTC. This rearrangement joins TRBV28 to TRBJ2-7; D call uncertain. The germline V and J ends were trimmed by 2 bases and 6 bases, with 11 bases remaining between them. The CDR3 is made up of 13 amino acids. Germline CDR1 reads MDHEN; CDR2 reads SYDVKM.

In the case of this clone: Mismatch with germline at one junction end may stem from a read error. The chain combines TRBV20-1 with TRBJ2-5; 7 bases fit TRBD2. CDR1 and CDR2 (germline): DFQATT, SNEGSKA (reference sequence). The CDR3 loop spans 11 amino acids. CDR3 region: CSARALLAVHF. For the CDR3, the DNA is TGCAGTGCTAGAGCGCTGCTAGCGGTCCACTTC.

J is TRBJ1-1 and V is TRBV5-8; D uncertain. Germline V gives CDR1 SGHTS, CDR2 YDEGEE. Trimming took off 4 bases at V and 1 base at J, with 14 bases between the two ends. CDR3 length equals 15 residues. The CDR3 region is CASSPRAGQNTEAFF. CDR3 nucleotide sequence: TGTGCCAGCAGCCCTCGCGCAGGCCAGAACACTGAAGCTTTCTTT.